This TCR beta chain was documented in a study of cytomegalovirus exposure and HLA in healthy donors. Study-level information: In a later analysis, it was reported that the roughly 120 validation repertoires had been produced on the same platform as the 550 to 850 repertoires belonging to the first cohort.

This clone appeared a few times. Its antigen remains unidentified. Whole-study findings and limits: 150 or so TCR beta chains were listed as cytomegalovirus-associated.

Clones were sequenced by immunoSEQ multiplex PCR, and TCRdb holds only the in-frame ones, with some missing. This table has about 140,000 clones, 85% to 90% appearing once. This CDR3 has 15 amino acids. Trimming left V 3 bases short and J 4 bases short, with 13 bases between. CDR1 is MDHEN and CDR2 is SYDVKM in the germline V gene. The origin of this receptor is a young woman in good health and CMV-seropositive. The chain couples TRBV28 to TRBJ2-1; D perhaps matches TRBD2 (6 bases). The sample taken for sequencing was PBMCs. CDR3 nucleotide sequence: TGTGCCAGCAGTTTCCCGCGGGGTATTTACAATGAGCAGTTCTTC. This sequence encodes CASSFPRGIYNEQFF.